This TCR beta chain was captured in a study of blood T cell repertoires in COVID-19. In the study overall: The study drew acute and convalescent COVID-19 samples from the United States, Italy and Spain. The analysed material was cDNA or gDNA that came from T cells, B-cell-depleted T cells, or PBMCs.

The CDR3 sequence is 14 residues long. Germline V lookup: CDR1 SGDLS, CDR2 YYNGEE. Trimming removed 3 bases at V and 1 base at J, with 10 bases between. In the authors' methods: Amplification of reference gene primers was used by the study to estimate nucleated cell counts. Sequencing was performed with immunoSEQ multiplex PCR; in TCRdb, only in-frame clones are kept and a portion is missing. D and trimming come from the DNA, and the V and J calls and clone size come from that table. Of fewer than 200,000 clones in the sample, approximately 80% were seen once. The chain links TRBV9 to TRBJ1-1, with D possibly being TRBD1 (5 bases). The clonotype comes from a human donor in a cohort sampled during active COVID-19. Sample: peripheral blood. CDR3 sequence: CASSAGGGNTEAFF. The CDR3 nucleotides read TGTGCCAGCAGCGCCGGGGGTGGGAACACTGAAGCTTTCTTT.